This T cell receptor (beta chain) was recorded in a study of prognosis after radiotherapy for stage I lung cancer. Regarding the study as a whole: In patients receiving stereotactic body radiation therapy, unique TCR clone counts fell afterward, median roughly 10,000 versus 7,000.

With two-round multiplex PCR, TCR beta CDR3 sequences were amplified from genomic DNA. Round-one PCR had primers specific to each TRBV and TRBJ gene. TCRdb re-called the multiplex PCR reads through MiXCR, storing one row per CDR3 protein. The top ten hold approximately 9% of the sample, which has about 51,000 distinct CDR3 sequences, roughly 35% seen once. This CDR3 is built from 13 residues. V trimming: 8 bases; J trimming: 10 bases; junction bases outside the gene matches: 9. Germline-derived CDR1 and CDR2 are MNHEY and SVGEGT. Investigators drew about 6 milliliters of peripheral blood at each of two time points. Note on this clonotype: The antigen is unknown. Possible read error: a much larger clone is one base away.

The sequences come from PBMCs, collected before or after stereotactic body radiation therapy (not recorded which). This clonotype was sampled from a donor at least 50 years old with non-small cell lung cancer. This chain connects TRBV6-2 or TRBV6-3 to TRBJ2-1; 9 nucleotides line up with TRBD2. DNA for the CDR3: TGTGCCAGCCTGCGGGAGGGGGGCGGGGAGCAGTTCTTC. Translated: CASLREGGGEQFF.